This T cell receptor beta chain was identified during a study of CD4 and CD8 cells across lung adenocarcinoma regions. This CDR3 spans 16 amino acids. Unmatched junction bases numbered 7, after V lost 6 bases and J lost 2 bases. The patients had localized lung adenocarcinoma, a non-small cell subtype. TCRdb analysed the PCR reads with MiXCR anew, one entry per CDR3 protein. The repertoire has tens of thousands of distinct CDR3 sequences, roughly 56% of them found once; the top ten carry about 25%. Sequenced material: CD8+ T cells from the center of a lung tumor. This TCR derives from a female donor with lung adenocarcinoma. The CD4 and CD8 labels of this study may be unreliable. V gene TRBV12-3 or TRBV12-4 combines with J gene TRBJ2-4, with TRBD2 matching 10 bases. CDR3 in DNA: TGTGCCAGCAGGCGCCTAGCGGGAGCGTCCAAAAACATTCAGTACTTC. It encodes CASRRLAGASKNIQYF.